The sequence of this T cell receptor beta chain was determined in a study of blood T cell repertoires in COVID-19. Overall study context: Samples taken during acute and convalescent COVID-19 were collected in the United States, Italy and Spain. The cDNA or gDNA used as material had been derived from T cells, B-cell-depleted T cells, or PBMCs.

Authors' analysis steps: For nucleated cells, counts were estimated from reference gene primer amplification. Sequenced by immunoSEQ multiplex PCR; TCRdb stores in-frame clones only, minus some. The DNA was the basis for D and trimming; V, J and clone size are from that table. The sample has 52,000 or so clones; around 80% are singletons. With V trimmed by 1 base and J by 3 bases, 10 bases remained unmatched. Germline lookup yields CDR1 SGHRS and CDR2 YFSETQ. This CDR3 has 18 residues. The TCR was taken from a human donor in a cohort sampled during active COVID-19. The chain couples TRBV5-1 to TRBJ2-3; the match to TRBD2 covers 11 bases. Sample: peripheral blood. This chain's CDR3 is CASSLQASGLAATDTQYF. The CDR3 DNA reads TGCGCCAGCAGCTTGCAGGCATCGGGACTAGCGGCGACAGATACGCAGTATTTT.